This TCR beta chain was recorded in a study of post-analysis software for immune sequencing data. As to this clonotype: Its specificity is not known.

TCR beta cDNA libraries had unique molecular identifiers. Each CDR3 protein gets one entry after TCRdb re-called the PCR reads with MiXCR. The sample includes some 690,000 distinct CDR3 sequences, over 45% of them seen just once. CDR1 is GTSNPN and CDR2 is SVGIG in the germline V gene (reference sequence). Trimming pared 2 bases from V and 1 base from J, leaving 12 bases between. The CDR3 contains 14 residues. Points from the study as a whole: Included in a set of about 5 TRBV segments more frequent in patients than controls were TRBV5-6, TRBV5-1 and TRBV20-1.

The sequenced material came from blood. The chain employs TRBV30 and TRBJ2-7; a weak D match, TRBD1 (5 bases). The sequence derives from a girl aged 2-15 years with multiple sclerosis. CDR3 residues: CAWSPMTDSYEQYF. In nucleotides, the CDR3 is TGTGCCTGGAGTCCAATGACAGATTCCTACGAGCAGTACTTC.